The 9 T cell receptor beta chains in this list originate from one sample, sequenced in a study of T cells in Graves' hyperthyroidism and ophthalmopathy. RNA transcripts yielded amplified TCR beta CDR3 regions. First-round RT-PCR with HTBI primers amplified the TCR CDR3 region. Using its own MiXCR run on the multiplex PCR reads, TCRdb lists one record per CDR3 protein. Of approximately 600,000 distinct CDR3 sequences listed, roughly 14% are singletons. Sequencing was performed on blood. All receptors derive from a woman in her 40s with Graves' ophthalmopathy.

In this sample, this clonotype turned up many times. This chain connects TRBV28 to TRBJ1-2; 9 bases map to TRBD1. The CDR3 is 15 residues long. Germline V gene lookup returns CDR1 MDHEN and CDR2 SYDVKM. J gave up 8 bases and V 7 bases, and 14 bases lay outside the gene matches. The CDR3 sequence: CASISGGQGIVGYTF. CDR3 DNA sequence: TGTGCCAGCATCTCGGGTGGACAGGGGATAGTGGGCTACACCTTC.

This clonotype was detected many times. This chain joins TRBV16 and TRBJ1-2; D possibly corresponds to TRBD1 (6 bases). V lost 1 base and J lost 3, with 12 bases in between. CDR3 size: 15 residues. CDR1 and CDR2 from the germline V gene are KGHSY and FQNENV. The CDR3 DNA reads TGTGCCAGCAGCCAATTAAGCGGGGGCGACTATGGCTACACCTTC. Translating it yields CASSQLSGGDYGYTF.

This clonotype was detected many times. This chain connects TRBV7-2 to TRBJ1-1; D is perhaps TRBD1 (6 bases). Germline V gene lookup returns CDR1 SGHTA and CDR2 FQGNSA. The CDR3 has 13 residues. V shed 4 bases and J shed 3 bases, with 9 bases lying between them. CDR3 residues: CASSSYRDTEAFF. CDR3 sequence (DNA): TGTGCCAGCAGCTCTTACAGGGACACTGAAGCTTTCTTT.

This clonotype was seen at least ten times. This chain joins TRBV29-1 and TRBJ2-7; D ambiguous. Per germline, CDR1 SQVTM and CDR2 ANQGSEA. This CDR3 is built from 12 residues. With 4 bases removed from V and 3 bases from J, the gap between germline ends came to 10 bases. The CDR3 loop reads CSVVVDGYEQYF. CDR3 DNA sequence: TGCAGCGTTGTTGTGGACGGCTACGAGCAGTACTTC.

This clonotype was found many times. The rearrangement uses TRBV27 and TRBJ2-7; 7 bases match TRBD1. Germline trimming cut 1 base from V and 5 bases from J; bases unmatched to any gene: 5. Per germline, CDR1 MNHEY and CDR2 SMNVEV (reference sequence). The CDR3 has 14 residues. Here the CDR3 reads CASSLYSGQNEQYF. CDR3 in DNA: TGTGCCAGCAGTTTATATTCGGGACAGAACGAGCAGTACTTC.

This clonotype turned up a few times. The chain couples TRBV5-1 to TRBJ2-7; D may be TRBD2 (5 bases). Looked up from germline, CDR1 is SGHRS and CDR2 is YFSETQ. The CDR3 loop spans 12 amino acids. The germline V and J ends were trimmed by 3 bases and 5 bases, with 9 bases remaining between them. The CDR3 loop reads CASSSGNHEQYF. The DNA for the CDR3 is TGCGCCAGCAGCTCGGGGAACCACGAGCAGTACTTC. The full variable domain, with the rest looked up from reference TRBV5-1 and TRBJ2-7, is KAGVTQTPRYLIKTRGQQVTLSCSPISGHRSVSWYQQTPGQGLQFLFEYFSETQRNKGNFPGRFSGRQFSNSRSEMNVSTLELGDSALYLCASSSGNHEQYFGPGTRLTVT.

This clonotype has a handful of counts. The chain combines TRBV19 with TRBJ2-7, with D possibly matching TRBD2 (6 bases). The CDR3 length is 15 residues. The V end was cut by 6 bases, the J end by 5 bases, with 20 bases between. From germline, CDR1 is LNHDA and CDR2 SQIVND (reference sequence). The CDR3 DNA reads as TGTGCCAGTAGAGACCGGGACGGAGGGGTTCACGAGCAGTACTTC. Translation gives CASRDRDGGVHEQYF.

The gene calls are TRBV14 and TRBJ1-1, with 8 bases identical to TRBD1. J gave up 1 base and V 5 bases, and 6 bases lay outside the gene matches. Per the germline V gene, CDR1 is SGHDN and CDR2 is FVKESK. The CDR3 extends over 15 amino acids. The CDR3 reads CASSIQGARNTEAFF. The CDR3 nucleotides read TGTGCCAGCAGCATTCAGGGGGCGCGGAACACTGAAGCTTTCTTT.

This clonotype has at least ten counts. This chain joins TRBV10-3 and TRBJ2-5; D call uncertain. The germline CDR1 and CDR2 sequences are ENHRY and SYGVKD. The CDR3 runs 14 residues. V was trimmed by 2 bases and J by 4 bases, leaving 11 bases between them. CDR3 region: CAISEPAGRETQYF. In DNA, the CDR3 is TGTGCCATCAGTGAGCCGGCTGGCCGAGAGACCCAGTACTTC.